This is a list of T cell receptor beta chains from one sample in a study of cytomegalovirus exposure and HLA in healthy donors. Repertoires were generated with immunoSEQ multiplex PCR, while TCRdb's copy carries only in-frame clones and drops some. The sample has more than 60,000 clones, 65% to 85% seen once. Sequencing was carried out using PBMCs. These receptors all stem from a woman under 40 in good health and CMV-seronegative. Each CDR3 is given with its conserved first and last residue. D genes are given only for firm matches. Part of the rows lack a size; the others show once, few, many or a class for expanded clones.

CDR3nt: TGTGCCTGGAGTGCAGGGTATGGCTACACCTTC; CDR3aa: CAWSAGYGYTF; j_gene: TRBJ1-2; d_gene: NA; v_gene: TRBV30; abundance: NA
CDR3nt: TGTGCCAGCAGCCGTCGGGGGTTAGGCTATGGCTACACCTTC; CDR3aa: CASSRRGLGYGYTF; j_gene: TRBJ1-2; d_gene: NA; v_gene: TRBV5-4; abundance: NA
CDR3nt: TGTGCCTGGGGTACTTGGACTAGCGGGAAATATCTAACCGGGGAGCTGTTTTTT; CDR3aa: CAWGTWTSGKYLTGELFF; j_gene: TRBJ2-2; d_gene: TRBD2; v_gene: TRBV30; abundance: once
CDR3nt: TGTGCCAGCAGCTTAGCGTCTAGCCGCGCAGATACGCAGTATTTT; CDR3aa: CASSLASSRADTQYF; j_gene: TRBJ2-3; d_gene: NA; v_gene: TRBV7-6; abundance: NA
CDR3nt: TGTGCCAGCTCACCAGGGGTAGCGGGAGTATCTACAGATACGCAGTATTTT; CDR3aa: CASSPGVAGVSTDTQYF; j_gene: TRBJ2-3; d_gene: TRBD2; v_gene: TRBV18; abundance: NA
CDR3nt: TGTGCCAGCAGCCCAGGCGGGGGGGCTCGCTACGAGCAGTACTTC; CDR3aa: CASSPGGGARYEQYF; j_gene: TRBJ2-7; d_gene: TRBD2; v_gene: TRBV7-9; abundance: NA
CDR3nt: TGTGCCAGCAGTTTAGGGAGGGGGGAAGGGAGCTATGGCTACACCTTC; CDR3aa: CASSLGRGEGSYGYTF; j_gene: TRBJ1-2; d_gene: NA; v_gene: TRBV28; abundance: few
CDR3nt: TGCGCCAGCAGCTTGGCCGCGGGGGATAGCACTGAAGCTTTCTTT; CDR3aa: CASSLAAGDSTEAFF; j_gene: TRBJ1-1; d_gene: NA; v_gene: TRBV5-1; abundance: few
CDR3nt: TGCGCCAGCAGCTTCACGTCCACAGGGGGGCCTCCAGTGTACACCTTC; CDR3aa: CASSFTSTGGPPVYTF; j_gene: TRBJ1-2; d_gene: TRBD1; v_gene: TRBV5-1; abundance: NA
CDR3nt: TGTGCCAGCAGCTTGAGGTCAATAGGGGACACCGGGGAGCTGTTTTTT; CDR3aa: CASSLRSIGDTGELFF; j_gene: TRBJ2-2; d_gene: NA; v_gene: TRBV7-2; abundance: NA